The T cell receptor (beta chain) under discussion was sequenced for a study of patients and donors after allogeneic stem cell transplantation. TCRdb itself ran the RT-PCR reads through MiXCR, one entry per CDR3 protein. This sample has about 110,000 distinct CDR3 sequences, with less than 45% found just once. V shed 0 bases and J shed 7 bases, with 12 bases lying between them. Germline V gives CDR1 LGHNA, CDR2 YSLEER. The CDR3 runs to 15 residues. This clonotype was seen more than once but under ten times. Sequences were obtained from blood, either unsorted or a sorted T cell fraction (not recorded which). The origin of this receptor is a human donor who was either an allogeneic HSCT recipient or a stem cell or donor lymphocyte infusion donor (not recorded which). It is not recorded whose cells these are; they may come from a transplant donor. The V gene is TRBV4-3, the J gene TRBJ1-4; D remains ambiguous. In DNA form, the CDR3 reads TGCGCCAGCAGCCAAGAGTCCGGCCGGGTTGAAAAACTGTTTTTT. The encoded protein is CASSQESGRVEKLFF.